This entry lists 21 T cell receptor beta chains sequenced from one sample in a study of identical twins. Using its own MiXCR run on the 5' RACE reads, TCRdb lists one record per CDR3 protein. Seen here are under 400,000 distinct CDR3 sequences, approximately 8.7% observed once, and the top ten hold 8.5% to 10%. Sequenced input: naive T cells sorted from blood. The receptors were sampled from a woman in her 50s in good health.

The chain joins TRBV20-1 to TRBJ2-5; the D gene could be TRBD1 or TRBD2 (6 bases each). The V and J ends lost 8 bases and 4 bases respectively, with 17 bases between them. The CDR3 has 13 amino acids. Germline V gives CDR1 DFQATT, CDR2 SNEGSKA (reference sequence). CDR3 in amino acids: CSPRGPRGETQYF. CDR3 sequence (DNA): TGCAGTCCCCGGGGGCCGAGGGGAGAGACCCAGTACTTC.

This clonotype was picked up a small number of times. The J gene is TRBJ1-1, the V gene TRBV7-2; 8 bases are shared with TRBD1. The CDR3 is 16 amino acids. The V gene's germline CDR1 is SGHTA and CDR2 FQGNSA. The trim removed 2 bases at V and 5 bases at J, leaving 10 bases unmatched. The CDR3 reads CASSLRSDRVRTEAFF. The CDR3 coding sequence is TGTGCCAGCAGCTTACGGTCGGACAGGGTTAGGACTGAAGCTTTCTTT.

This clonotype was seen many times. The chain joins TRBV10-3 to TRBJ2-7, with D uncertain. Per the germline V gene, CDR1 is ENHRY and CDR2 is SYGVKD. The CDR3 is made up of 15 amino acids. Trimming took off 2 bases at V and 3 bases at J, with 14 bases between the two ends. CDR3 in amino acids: CAISELGPGIYEQYF. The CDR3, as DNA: TGTGCCATCAGTGAGCTAGGGCCAGGAATCTACGAGCAGTACTTC.

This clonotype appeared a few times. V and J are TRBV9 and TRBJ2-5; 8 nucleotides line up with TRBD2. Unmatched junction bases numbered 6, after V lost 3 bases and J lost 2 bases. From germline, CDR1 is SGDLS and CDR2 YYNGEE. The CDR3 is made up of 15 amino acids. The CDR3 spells CASSARTSPQETQYF. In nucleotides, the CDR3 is TGTGCCAGCAGCGCCCGGACTAGCCCTCAAGAGACCCAGTACTTC.

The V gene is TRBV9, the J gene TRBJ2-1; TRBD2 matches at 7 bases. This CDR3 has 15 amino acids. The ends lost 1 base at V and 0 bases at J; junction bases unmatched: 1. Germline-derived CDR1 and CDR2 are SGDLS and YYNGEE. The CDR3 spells CASSVLAASYNEQFF. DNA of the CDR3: TGTGCCAGCAGCGTACTAGCGGCCTCCTACAATGAGCAGTTCTTC.

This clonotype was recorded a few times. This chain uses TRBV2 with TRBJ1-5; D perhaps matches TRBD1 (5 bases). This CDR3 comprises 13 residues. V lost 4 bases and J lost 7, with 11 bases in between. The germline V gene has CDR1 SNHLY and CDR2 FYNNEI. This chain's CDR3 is CASSASQGQPQHF. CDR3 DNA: TGTGCCAGCAGTGCCTCTCAGGGACAGCCCCAGCATTTT.

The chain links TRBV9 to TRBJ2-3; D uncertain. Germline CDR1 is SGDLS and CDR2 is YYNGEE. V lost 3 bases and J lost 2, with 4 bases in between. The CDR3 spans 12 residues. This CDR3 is CASSADTDTQYF. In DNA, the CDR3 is TGTGCCAGCAGCGCCGACACAGATACGCAGTATTTT.

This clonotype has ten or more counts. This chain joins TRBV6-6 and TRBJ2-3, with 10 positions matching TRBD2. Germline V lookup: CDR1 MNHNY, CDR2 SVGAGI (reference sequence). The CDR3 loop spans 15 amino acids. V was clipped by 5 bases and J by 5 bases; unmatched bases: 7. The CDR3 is CASSDGLAGEDTQYF. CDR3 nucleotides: TGTGCCAGCAGTGACGGGCTAGCGGGAGAAGATACGCAGTATTTT.

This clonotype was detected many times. The CDR3 nucleotides are TGTGCCAGCAGCTCTCAGGGACAGGGGACCTACGAGCAGTACTTC. Translated: CASSSQGQGTYEQYF. The rearrangement joins TRBV5-6 to TRBJ2-7; 10 bases match TRBD1. Germline V gives CDR1 SGHDT, CDR2 YYEEEE. The CDR3 has 15 residues. The V gene end was trimmed by 3 bases and the J gene end by 2 bases; junction bases not matched to a gene: 5.

This CDR3 reads CAISETGTRETQYF. CDR3 coding DNA: TGTGCCATCAGTGAGACCGGGACAAGAGAGACCCAGTACTTC. The genes are TRBV10-3 and TRBJ2-5; tentatively, D is TRBD1 (6 bases). Germline loops: CDR1 ENHRY, CDR2 SYGVKD. The CDR3 loop spans 14 amino acids. Deletions cut 2 bases from V and 4 bases from J, with 11 bases between.

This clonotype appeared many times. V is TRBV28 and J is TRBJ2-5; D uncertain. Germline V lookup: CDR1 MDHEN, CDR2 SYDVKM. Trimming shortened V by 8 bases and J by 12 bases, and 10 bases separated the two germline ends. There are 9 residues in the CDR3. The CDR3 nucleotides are TGTGCCAGCGGCGAGCCGGAGTACTTC. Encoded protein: CASGEPEYF.

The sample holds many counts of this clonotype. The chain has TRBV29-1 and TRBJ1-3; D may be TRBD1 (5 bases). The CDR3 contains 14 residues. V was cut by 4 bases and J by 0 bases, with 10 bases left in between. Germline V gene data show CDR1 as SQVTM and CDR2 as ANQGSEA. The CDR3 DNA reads TGCAGCGTTGGGGACGGGAGCTCTGGAAACACCATATATTTT. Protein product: CSVGDGSSGNTIYF.

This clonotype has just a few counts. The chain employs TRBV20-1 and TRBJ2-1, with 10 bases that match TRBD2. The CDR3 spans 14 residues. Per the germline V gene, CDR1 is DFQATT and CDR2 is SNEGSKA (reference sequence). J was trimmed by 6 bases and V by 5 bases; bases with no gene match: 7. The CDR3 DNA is TGCAGTGCTGACGGAGCGGGAGGGCCCAATGAGCAGTTCTTC. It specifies CSADGAGGPNEQFF.

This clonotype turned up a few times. The CDR3 DNA follows: TGCAGCGTTGAAATCGGGCTAGCGGCAGATACGCAGTATTTT. Translating it yields CSVEIGLAADTQYF. The chain employs TRBV29-1 and TRBJ2-3; TRBD2 agrees at 7 bases. Trimming at V came to 2 bases and at J to 4 bases, leaving 6 bases not matched to a gene. Germline CDR1 SQVTM, CDR2 ANQGSEA. The CDR3 length is 14 residues.

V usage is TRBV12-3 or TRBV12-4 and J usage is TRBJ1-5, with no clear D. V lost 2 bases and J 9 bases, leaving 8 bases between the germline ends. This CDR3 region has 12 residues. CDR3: CASSLMDGPQHF. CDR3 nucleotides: TGTGCCAGCAGTTTAATGGATGGGCCCCAGCATTTT.

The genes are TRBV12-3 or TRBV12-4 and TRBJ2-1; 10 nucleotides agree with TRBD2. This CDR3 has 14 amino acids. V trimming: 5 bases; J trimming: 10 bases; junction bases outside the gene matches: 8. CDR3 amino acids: CASSLSGRSGEQFF. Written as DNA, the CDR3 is TGTGCCAGCAGTCTTAGCGGGAGGTCCGGGGAGCAGTTCTTC.

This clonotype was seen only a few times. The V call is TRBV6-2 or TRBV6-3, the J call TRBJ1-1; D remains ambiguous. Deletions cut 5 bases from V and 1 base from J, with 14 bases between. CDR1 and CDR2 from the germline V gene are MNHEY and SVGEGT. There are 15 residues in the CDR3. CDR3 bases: TGTGCCAGCAGTCACCCGGGCAGCAGGAACACTGAAGCTTTCTTT. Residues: CASSHPGSRNTEAFF.

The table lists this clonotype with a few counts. The CDR3 spells CAISSQGANYGYTF. CDR3 nucleotides: TGTGCCATCAGTTCACAGGGAGCTAACTATGGCTACACCTTC. The genes are TRBV10-3 and TRBJ1-2; a weak D match, TRBD1 (6 bases). Trimming took off 5 bases at V and 0 bases at J, with 10 bases between the two ends. Germline CDR1 reads ENHRY; CDR2 reads SYGVKD. The CDR3 is made up of 14 amino acids.

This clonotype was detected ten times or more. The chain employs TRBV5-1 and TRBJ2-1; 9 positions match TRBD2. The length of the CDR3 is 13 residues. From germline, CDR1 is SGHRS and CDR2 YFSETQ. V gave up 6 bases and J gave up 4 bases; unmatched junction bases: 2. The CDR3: CASKLAGYNEQFF. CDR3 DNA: TGCGCCAGCAAGCTAGCGGGGTACAATGAGCAGTTCTTC.

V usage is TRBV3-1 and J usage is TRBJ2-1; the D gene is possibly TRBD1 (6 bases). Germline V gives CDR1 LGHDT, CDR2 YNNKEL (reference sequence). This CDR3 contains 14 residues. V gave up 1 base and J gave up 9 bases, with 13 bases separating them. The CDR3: CASSQVAGAAEQFF. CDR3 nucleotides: TGTGCCAGCAGCCAAGTCGCAGGGGCCGCTGAGCAGTTCTTC.

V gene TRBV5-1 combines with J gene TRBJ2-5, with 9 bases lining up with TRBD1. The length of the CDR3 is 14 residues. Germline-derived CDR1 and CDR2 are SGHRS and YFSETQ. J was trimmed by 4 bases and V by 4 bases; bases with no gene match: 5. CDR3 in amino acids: CASSTGTGTETQYF. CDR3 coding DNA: TGCGCCAGCAGCACGGGGACAGGGACAGAGACCCAGTACTTC.